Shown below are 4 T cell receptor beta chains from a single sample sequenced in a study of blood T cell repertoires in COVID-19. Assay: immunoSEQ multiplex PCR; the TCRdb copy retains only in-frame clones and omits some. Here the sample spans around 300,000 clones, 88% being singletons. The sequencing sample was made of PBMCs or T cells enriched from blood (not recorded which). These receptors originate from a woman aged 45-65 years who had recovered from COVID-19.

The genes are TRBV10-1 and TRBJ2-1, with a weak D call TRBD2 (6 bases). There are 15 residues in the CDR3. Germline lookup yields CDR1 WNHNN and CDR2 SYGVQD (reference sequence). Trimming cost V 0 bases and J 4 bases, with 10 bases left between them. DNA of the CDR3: TGCGCCAGCAGTGAGTCTAGCGGTCTATACAATGAGCAGTTCTTC. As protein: CASSESSGLYNEQFF.

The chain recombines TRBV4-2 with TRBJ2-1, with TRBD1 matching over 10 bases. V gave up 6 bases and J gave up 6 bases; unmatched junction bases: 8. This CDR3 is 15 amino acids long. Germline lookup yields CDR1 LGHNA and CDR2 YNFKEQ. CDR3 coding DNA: TGTGCCAGCAGGGAACCGGGACAGGGGACCAATGAGCAGTTCTTC. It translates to CASREPGQGTNEQFF.

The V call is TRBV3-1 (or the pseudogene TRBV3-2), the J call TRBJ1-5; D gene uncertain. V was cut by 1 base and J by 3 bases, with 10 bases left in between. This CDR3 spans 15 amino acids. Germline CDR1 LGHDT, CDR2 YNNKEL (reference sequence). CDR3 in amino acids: CASSQGYGNNQPQHF. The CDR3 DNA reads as TGTGCCAGCAGCCAAGGATACGGTAACAATCAGCCCCAGCATTTT.

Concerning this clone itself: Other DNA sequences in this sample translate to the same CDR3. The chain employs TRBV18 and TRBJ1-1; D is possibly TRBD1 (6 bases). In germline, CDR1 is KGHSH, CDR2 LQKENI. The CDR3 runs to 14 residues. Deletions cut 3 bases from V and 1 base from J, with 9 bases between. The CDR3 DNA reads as TGTGCCAGCTCACCCTCGACAGGGAACACTGAAGCTTTCTTT. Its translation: CASSPSTGNTEAFF.